This T cell receptor beta chain was sequenced in a study of blood T cell repertoires in COVID-19. Study as a whole: Samples representing acute and convalescent COVID-19 were sourced from the United States, Italy and Spain.

Assay used: immunoSEQ multiplex PCR; TCRdb lists only in-frame clones, some missing. The data hold 120,000 to 150,000 clones, with roughly four fifths observed a single time. Germline V gene data show CDR1 as LNHDA and CDR2 as SQIVND (reference sequence). The CDR3 consists of 13 residues. V was clipped by 2 bases and J by 2 bases, with 6 bases between them. J is TRBJ1-1 and V is TRBV19; D is uncertain. The TCR sequence derives from a woman between 45 and 65 years old with acute COVID-19. Sample: PBMCs or T cells enriched from blood (not recorded which). The CDR3 DNA follows: TGTGCCAGTAGTATACAGGATAACACTGAAGCTTTCTTT. Translation gives CASSIQDNTEAFF.